The following is a T cell receptor beta chain sequence with its context. Its antigen is still unknown. The record originates from a study of siplizumab effects on memory and regulatory T cells. Mixed lymphocyte reaction cells underwent about six days of coculture at 37°C. Looked up from germline, CDR1 is WSHSY and CDR2 is SAAADI. The V gene lost 8 bases and the J gene lost 6 bases, with 17 bases spanning the gap. CDR3 length equals 13 residues. The assay was immunoSEQ multiplex PCR, and TCRdb's table has in-frame clones only and misses some. Altogether fewer than 20,000 clones are present, approximately 50% being singletons, with the ten largest covering nearly 5%.

The sequence was obtained from a human donor in good health; the cells came from an allogeneic mixed lymphocyte reaction. What was sequenced was CFSE-low (dividing) CD4+ T cells sorted from an allogeneic mixed lymphocyte reaction. The J gene is TRBJ2-7, the V gene TRBV10-2, with a possible D match to TRBD2 (7 bases). CDR3 DNA sequence: TGCGCCAGCCTGGGGGAGGGGGGGATCGAGCAGTACTTC. This translates into CASLGEGGIEQYF.